Presented here are 23 T cell receptor beta chains from one specimen sequenced in a study of blood T cell repertoires in COVID-19 (TCRdb year 2020). Libraries were made using the immunoSEQ multiplex PCR assay. Here the immuneACCESS table is served through TCRdb, limited to in-frame sequences with V and J called. Missing clones are a known gap in these copies; in checked studies unresolved V genes cover under half, and the rest lacks a known reason. Counted in this sample were 110,000 or so clones; approximately 90% of them appeared once. The biggest ten clones account for around 4.5% of the sample. Material: peripheral blood. The receptors here all came from a woman aged 45-65 years with acute or convalescent COVID-19.

The chain links TRBV4-1 to TRBJ2-7; a possible D gene is TRBD2 (6 bases). This CDR3 spans 15 amino acids. Germline V CDR1 and CDR2: MGHRA, YSYEKL. The V end was cut by 0 bases, the J end by 5 bases, with 14 bases between. The CDR3 bases are TGCGCCAGCAGCCAAGAACCGGGCGGGATCAACGAGCAGTACTTC. Protein product: CASSQEPGGINEQYF.

The genes are TRBV10-1 and TRBJ1-3, with D perhaps matching TRBD1 (5 bases). The CDR3 contains 16 residues. V shed 3 bases and J shed 0 bases, with 12 bases lying between them. The V gene's germline CDR1 is WNHNN and CDR2 SYGVQD (reference sequence). The CDR3 sequence: CASSEGRGPSGNTIYF. The CDR3 DNA reads as TGCGCCAGCAGTGAAGGGAGGGGACCCTCTGGAAACACCATATATTTT.

The rearrangement links TRBV18 to TRBJ1-1, with 7 bases lining up with TRBD1. Germline CDR1 and CDR2: KGHSH and LQKENI. The V gene end was trimmed by 3 bases and the J gene end by 2 bases; junction bases not matched to a gene: 6. This CDR3 spans 15 amino acids. The DNA of the CDR3 is TGTGCCAGCTCACCCTCCGGGACAGTAAACACTGAAGCTTTCTTT. Translation gives CASSPSGTVNTEAFF.

This clone was recorded only once. This chain links TRBV28 with TRBJ2-1; D may be TRBD2 (5 bases). CDR3 length equals 14 residues. Germline-derived CDR1 and CDR2 are MDHEN and SYDVKM. V shed 7 bases and J shed 7 bases, with 17 bases lying between them. This CDR3 reads CASTTDSPRNEQFF. The CDR3 region has the DNA TGTGCCAGCACTACGGACTCCCCCAGGAATGAGCAGTTCTTC.

V is TRBV4-1 and J is TRBJ2-7; 8 positions agree with TRBD1. Germline V CDR1 and CDR2: MGHRA, YSYEKL. Losses at the gene ends were 3 bases for V and 7 bases for J; bases not matched to a gene: 5. This CDR3 has 13 residues. The CDR3 sequence is CASSHPRGQEQYF. The CDR3 bases are TGCGCCAGCAGCCATCCCAGGGGGCAAGAGCAGTACTTC.

V usage is TRBV18 and J usage is TRBJ1-2; TRBD1 matches at 7 bases. Germline V gives CDR1 KGHSH, CDR2 LQKENI. Germline trimming cut 6 bases from V and 7 bases from J; bases unmatched to any gene: 8. This CDR3 is built from 13 residues. Written as DNA, the CDR3 is TGTGCCAGCTCGGTTGAAGGGGGCGGTGGCTACACCTTC. Translated: CASSVEGGGGYTF. Together with reference TRBV18 and TRBJ1-2, the CDR3 gives the full variable domain: NAGVMQNPRHLVRRRGQEARLRCSPMKGHSHVYWYRQLPEEGLKFMVYLQKENIIDESGMPKERFSAEFPKEGPSILRIQQVVRGDSAAYFCASSVEGGGGYTFGSGTRLTVV.

The chain carries TRBV27 and TRBJ2-7; D is undetermined. Germline V gene data show CDR1 as MNHEY and CDR2 as SMNVEV (reference sequence). Trimming cost V 6 bases and J 1 base, with 13 bases left between them. The CDR3 extends over 14 amino acids. The CDR3 DNA sequence: TGTGCCAGCAGCCTCCTCGAGAGATCCTACGAGCAGTACTTC. This codes for CASSLLERSYEQYF.

As to this clone: This sample also contains other DNA sequences that code for the same CDR3. V usage is TRBV6-5 and J usage is TRBJ1-2, with a tentative D call TRBD1 (6 bases). This CDR3 has 12 residues. Germline V CDR1 and CDR2: MNHEY, SVGAGI. The V end lost 6 bases, the J end lost 3 bases, and 8 bases lay between the germline ends. The CDR3 DNA is TGTGCCAGCAGCTCAGGGGACTATGGCTACACCTTC. Its translation is CASSSGDYGYTF.

The genes are TRBV28 and TRBJ1-1, with a tentative D call TRBD1 (5 bases). Germline V gene data show CDR1 as MDHEN and CDR2 as SYDVKM. Trimming cost V 6 bases and J 3 bases, with 17 bases left between them. The CDR3 runs 15 residues. The CDR3, as DNA: TGTGCCAGCAGCCCTTGGGGCGGTGGTGACACTGAAGCTTTCTTT. Translating gives CASSPWGGGDTEAFF.

This chain connects TRBV2 to TRBJ1-1; no definite D call. Germline values: CDR1 SNHLY, CDR2 FYNNEI. This CDR3 is built from 15 residues. Trimming removed 4 bases from V and 4 bases from J, with 16 bases in between. The CDR3 sequence: CASSGVGRVGTEAFF. CDR3 DNA sequence: TGTGCCAGCAGTGGGGTCGGGAGAGTAGGCACTGAAGCTTTCTTT.

V and J are TRBV29-1 and TRBJ1-2, with D unresolved. CDR1 is SQVTM and CDR2 is ANQGSEA in the germline V gene. V lost 4 bases and J lost 3, with 15 bases in between. The CDR3 has 14 residues. The CDR3 region is CSVGRPWQDYGYTF. In DNA form, the CDR3 reads TGCAGCGTTGGCCGACCGTGGCAGGACTATGGCTACACCTTC. The variable domain in full, with the rest retrieved from reference TRBV29-1 and TRBJ1-2, is SAVISQKPSRDICQRGTSLTIQCQVDSQVTMMFWYRQQPGQSLTLIATANQGSEATYESGFVIDKFPISRPNLTFSTLTVSNMSPEDSSIYLCSVGRPWQDYGYTFGSGTRLTVV.

The chain couples TRBV7-9 to TRBJ1-6; TRBD1 agrees at 7 bases. This CDR3 comprises 14 residues. V dropped 1 base and J dropped 7; count of bases not matched to a gene: 1. Germline V gives CDR1 SEHNR, CDR2 FQNEAQ (reference sequence). Here the CDR3 reads CASSLVQGNSPLHF. In nucleotides, the CDR3 is TGTGCCAGCAGCTTAGTACAGGGGAATTCACCCCTCCACTTT.

In this sample, this clone turned up a few times. The gene calls are TRBV2 and TRBJ2-7, with 12 nucleotides matching TRBD1. The CDR3 covers 15 residues. Per germline, CDR1 SNHLY and CDR2 FYNNEI. Trimming cost V 5 bases and J 0 bases; bases outside gene matches: 2. The CDR3: CASSKGQGASYEQYF. CDR3 DNA: TGTGCCAGCAGTAAGGGACAGGGGGCCTCCTACGAGCAGTACTTC.

V usage is TRBV5-1 and J usage is TRBJ1-1; 12 positions match TRBD1. Germline loops: CDR1 SGHRS, CDR2 YFSETQ. The CDR3 has 16 amino acids. The junction had 4 bases not matched to a gene; V was cut back by 4 bases and J by 0 bases. The CDR3 nucleotides read TGCGCCAGCAGCCCGGGGGACAGGGGGCTGAACACTGAAGCTTTCTTT. Translated: CASSPGDRGLNTEAFF. Together with reference TRBV5-1 and TRBJ1-1, the CDR3 gives the full variable domain: KAGVTQTPRYLIKTRGQQVTLSCSPISGHRSVSWYQQTPGQGLQFLFEYFSETQRNKGNFPGRFSGRQFSNSRSEMNVSTLELGDSALYLCASSPGDRGLNTEAFFGQGTRLTVV.

This sequence joins TRBV19 and TRBJ2-1; 13 nucleotides line up with TRBD2. This CDR3 is 17 amino acids long. V lost 6 bases, J lost 0 bases, and 5 bases stayed unmatched. The germline CDR1 and CDR2 sequences are LNHDA and SQIVND (reference sequence). CDR3 in amino acids: CASSTSGGVSSYNEQFF. In nucleotides, the CDR3 is TGTGCCAGTAGCACTAGCGGGGGGGTGAGCTCCTACAATGAGCAGTTCTTC.

CDR3 DNA sequence: TGTGCCAGCAGCTTAGCGGCGGGGACGGACACCTTC. As protein: CASSLAAGTDTF. The chain carries TRBV7-9 and TRBJ1-2; TRBD1 might be the D (5 bases). CDR1 and CDR2 from the germline V gene are SEHNR and FQNEAQ (reference sequence). The CDR3 is made up of 12 amino acids. V was shortened by 0 bases and J by 12 bases, with 11 bases between the two germline ends.

This sequence joins TRBV28 and TRBJ1-1, with a tentative D call TRBD1 (6 bases). The germline gives CDR1 MDHEN, CDR2 SYDVKM. Deletions cut 4 bases from V and 4 bases from J, with 13 bases between. The CDR3 is made up of 14 amino acids. The CDR3 DNA sequence: TGTGCCAGCAGTTGTACAGGGAAGGGCACTGAAGCTTTCTTT. Its protein is CASSCTGKGTEAFF. The entire variable domain, with the rest obtained from reference TRBV28 and TRBJ1-1, is as follows: DVKVTQSSRYLVKRTGEKVFLECVQDMDHENMFWYRQDPGLGLRLIYFSYDVKMKEKGDIPEGYSVSREKKERFSLILESASTNQTSMYLCASSCTGKGTEAFFGQGTRLTVV.

The V and J genes are TRBV12-3 or TRBV12-4 and TRBJ1-1; D is unresolved. Trimming cost V 5 bases and J 5 bases, with 6 bases left between them. This CDR3 contains 11 residues. The chain's CDR3 is CASSRGTEAFF. In DNA, the CDR3 is TGTGCCAGCAGTAGAGGGACTGAAGCTTTCTTT.

The chain is built from TRBV7-2 and TRBJ1-5; D may be TRBD1 (5 bases). V was shortened by 8 bases and J by 3 bases, with 8 bases between the two germline ends. The CDR3 runs to 12 residues. The V gene's germline CDR1 is SGHTA and CDR2 FQGNSA. CDR3 sequence (DNA): TGTGCCAGCGCCAGGGACAATCAGCCCCAGCATTTT. It specifies CASARDNQPQHF.

This clone showed up just once. The CDR3: CASSIFPSDRDQPQHF. DNA of the CDR3: TGTGCCAGTAGTATATTCCCATCAGACAGGGATCAGCCCCAGCATTTT. The genes are TRBV19 and TRBJ1-5; 7 nucleotides align to TRBD1. Germline-derived CDR1 and CDR2 are LNHDA and SQIVND (reference sequence). V gave up 2 bases and J gave up 5 bases; unmatched junction bases: 9. The CDR3 has 16 amino acids.

This sequence joins TRBV5-5 and TRBJ2-1; tentatively, D is TRBD1 (6 bases). Looked up from germline, CDR1 is SGHKS and CDR2 is YYEKEE (reference sequence). The CDR3 length is 13 residues. The germline V and J ends were trimmed by 1 base and 6 bases, with 8 bases remaining between them. The CDR3 coding sequence is TGTGCCAGCAGCTTGTCCAGGGGCAATGAGCAGTTCTTC. The encoded protein is CASSLSRGNEQFF.

The rearrangement uses TRBV7-9 and TRBJ2-7; TRBD1 matches 8 bases. The V gene end was trimmed by 5 bases and the J gene end by 4 bases; junction bases not matched to a gene: 13. The CDR3 is 16 amino acids. CDR1 is SEHNR, CDR2 FQNEAQ, per germline (reference sequence). In DNA, the CDR3 is TGTGCCAGCAGCCCAACCGGGACAGGTTCTTTTTACGAGCAGTACTTC. This gives the protein CASSPTGTGSFYEQYF.

The chain links TRBV2 to TRBJ2-7, with D possibly TRBD1 on 7 matching bases. CDR3 length: 14 amino acids. The germline V gene has CDR1 SNHLY and CDR2 FYNNEI. The germline V and J ends were trimmed by 7 bases and 8 bases, with 21 bases remaining between them. CDR3 sequence (DNA): TGTGCCAGCATAGGGAGAGACAGGGACTTTCAGCAGTACTTC. Translating gives CASIGRDRDFQQYF.